Given below is one T cell receptor (beta chain) in context. Its target is unknown. These data come from a study of cytomegalovirus exposure and HLA in healthy donors. Overall study context: Counted in an early data release were some 81 million unique TCRs from HLA-typed donors.

Study conclusions and caveats: Association with HLA alleles at 0.05 false discovery rate was found for about 17,000 TCR beta sequences in a later analysis.

V lost 1 base and J lost 4; bases outside the gene matches: 15. This CDR3 spans 19 amino acids. Germline lookup yields CDR1 SEHNR and CDR2 FQNEAQ (reference sequence). Nominal health characterized the donors when sampled, though unrecorded immune exposures were likely. In the PCR, 60 Vbeta and 13 Jbeta primers were used. TCRdb keeps only in-frame clones here, not all; method: immunoSEQ multiplex PCR. The sample table includes 100,000 to 150,000 clones. The sequence derives from a woman aged 40 to 55 in good health and CMV-seropositive. Material: PBMCs. The V and J genes are TRBV7-9 and TRBJ1-2, with 10 bases fitting TRBD1. The CDR3: CASSLGVTGTGDLGYGYTF. CDR3 sequence (DNA): TGTGCCAGCAGCTTAGGGGTAACGGGGACAGGGGATCTCGGCTATGGCTACACCTTC.